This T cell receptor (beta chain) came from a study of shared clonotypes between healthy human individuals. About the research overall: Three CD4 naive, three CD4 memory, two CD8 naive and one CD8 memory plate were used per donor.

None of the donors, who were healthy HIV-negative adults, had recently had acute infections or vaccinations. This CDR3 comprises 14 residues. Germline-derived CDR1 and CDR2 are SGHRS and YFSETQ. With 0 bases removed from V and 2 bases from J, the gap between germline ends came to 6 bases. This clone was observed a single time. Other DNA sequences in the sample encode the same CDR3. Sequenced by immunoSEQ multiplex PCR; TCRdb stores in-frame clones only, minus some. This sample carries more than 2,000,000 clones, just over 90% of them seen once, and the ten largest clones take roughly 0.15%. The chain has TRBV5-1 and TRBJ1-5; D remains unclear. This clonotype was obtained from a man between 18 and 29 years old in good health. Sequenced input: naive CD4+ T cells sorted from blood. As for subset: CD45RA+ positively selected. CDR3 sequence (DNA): TGCGCCAGCAGCTTGGGGGCTGGCAATCAGCCCCAGCATTTT. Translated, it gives CASSLGAGNQPQHF.